Detailed here is one T cell receptor beta chain. No antigen is known for it. The sample originates from a study of cytomegalovirus exposure and HLA in healthy donors. Notes on the study in general: Reportedly, diagnosis of cytomegalovirus status by the classifier showed high specificity and sensitivity. HLA-A and HLA-B allele assignments for most subjects were reportedly predicted accurately using TCR beta sequences. Some V segments, TRBV6-2 and TRBV6-3 among them, were indistinguishable and were therefore excluded.

A multiplex PCR was run with 60 Vbeta primers and 13 Jbeta primers. Per the study methods: A follow-up analysis tallied around 76 million unique TCR beta chains, roughly 11 million shared. Generated by immunoSEQ multiplex PCR, the TCRdb table keeps only in-frame clones and is missing some. The D gene and trimming were derived from the DNA, and the V and J assignments and clone size from that table. In the table there are about 140,000 clones, about four fifths of which are singletons. Trimming took 2 bases from V and 14 from J; bases not matched to a gene: 6. The CDR3 runs 11 residues. Germline V gene lookup returns CDR1 DFQATT and CDR2 SNEGSKA (reference sequence).

The rearrangement joins TRBV20-1 to TRBJ1-5; TRBD1 matches 7 bases. Sequenced input: PBMCs. The receptor comes from a young man in good health and CMV-seropositive. CDR3 DNA: TGCAGTGCTAGAAGGGCCGGGACAGAGCATTTT. Protein sequence: CSARRAGTEHF.